The entry below gives a single T cell receptor beta chain sequence along with its context. The entry originates in a study of blood T cell repertoires in COVID-19. Study context: Samples came from the United States, Italy and Spain, spanning acute and convalescent COVID-19. Sources were T cells, B-cell-depleted T cells, or PBMCs; the material itself was cDNA or gDNA.

The CDR3 length is 19 residues. Germline V gene data show CDR1 as SGHTA and CDR2 as FQGTGA. Germline trimming cut 0 bases from V and 4 bases from J; bases unmatched to any gene: 11. The Seattle patients, enrolled during active infection, were followed longitudinally. Authors' data handling: Amplification from reference gene primers served as the basis for estimated nucleated cell counts. Libraries were prepared by immunoSEQ multiplex PCR; TCRdb keeps only in-frame clonotypes and omits some of them. That table is the source of V, J and clone size, and D and trimming were worked out from the DNA. The sample yields approximately 150,000 clones, just under 85% seen once.

This chain links TRBV7-3 with TRBJ2-1, with TRBD2 matching over 11 bases. Sample: peripheral blood. This sequence was found in a woman over 75 with COVID-19, enrolled during active disease. As DNA, the CDR3 is TGTGCCAGCAGCTTAACCTACGATGAGCTAGCGGGAGGTTACAATGAGCAGTTCTTC. It is translated as CASSLTYDELAGGYNEQFF.